This T cell receptor (beta chain) was observed in a study of control samples from healthy donors and cancer patients (dated by TCRdb to 2018 to 2021). The library relied on the immunoSEQ multiplex PCR assay. TCRdb took this table from immuneACCESS and kept in-frame rearrangements with V and J called. Such tables lack part of the clones; where checked against another copy, unresolved V genes explain under half of the gap, and the rest is unexplained. The sample yields approximately 190,000 clones; around 93% were counted once. 1.8% of the sample lies in the top ten. As to this clone: Its specific antigen is unknown. Nothing much larger sits one base from this clone, and base qualities are not available.

Including the terminal cysteine and phenylalanine, the CDR3 comprises 14 residues. The read is trimmed to its CDR3 DNA, 42 bases read in frame from base 1. Trimming at the junction amounts to 3 bases on V and 9 bases on J, and the germline ends lie 17 bases apart. Per the germline V gene, SGHAT is the CDR1 and FQNNGV is the CDR2. The sample consisted of blood. The chain is assembled from TRBV11-2 and TRBJ1-1; the D gene identity is not certain. The source is a man under 40 in good health. The CDR3: CASSLAGADLKAFF. The DNA is TGTGCCAGCAGCTTGGCGGGTGCGGATCTTAAAGCTTTCTTT.